This T cell receptor (beta chain) was sequenced during a study of naive and memory T cell subsets. Whole-study findings and limits: No ground truth validated the naive and memory repertoire findings.

CDR3 length: 16 amino acids. Germline CDR1 and CDR2: SGHVS and FQNEAQ. V was clipped by 5 bases and J by 2 bases, with 17 bases between them. This clonotype was seen a handful of times. Its target is not known. The beta constant-region primer was an equimolar mix of two oligonucleotides covering TRBC1 and TRBC2. TCRdb reprocessed the UMI-ligation and nested PCR reads with MiXCR, giving one entry per CDR3 protein. The repertoire consists of 25,000 to 30,000 distinct CDR3 sequences, with around 10% occurring once and the leading ten covering around a sixth. The chain recombines TRBV7-8 with TRBJ2-3, with TRBD1 as a possible D gene (6 bases). Material for sequencing was effector memory CD4+ T cells from blood. Subset given: effector memory, CD45RA- CD27-. The TCR comes from a human donor in good health. The CDR3 nucleotides read TGTGCCAGCAGCCAACACCGGGACACTCTCACAGATACGCAGTATTTT. It codes for CASSQHRDTLTDTQYF.